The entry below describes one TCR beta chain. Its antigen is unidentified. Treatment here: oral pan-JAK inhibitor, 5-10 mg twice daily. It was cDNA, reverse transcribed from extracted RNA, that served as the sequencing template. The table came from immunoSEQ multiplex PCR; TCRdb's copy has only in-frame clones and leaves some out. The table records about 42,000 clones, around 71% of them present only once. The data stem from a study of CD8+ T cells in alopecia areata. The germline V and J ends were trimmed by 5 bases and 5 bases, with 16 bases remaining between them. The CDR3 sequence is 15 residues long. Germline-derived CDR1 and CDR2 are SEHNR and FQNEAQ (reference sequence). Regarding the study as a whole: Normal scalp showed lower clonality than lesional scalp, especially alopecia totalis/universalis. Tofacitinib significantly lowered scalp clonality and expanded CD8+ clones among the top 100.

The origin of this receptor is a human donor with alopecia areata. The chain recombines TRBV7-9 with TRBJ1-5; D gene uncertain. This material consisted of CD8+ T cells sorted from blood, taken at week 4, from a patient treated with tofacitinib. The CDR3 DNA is TGTGCCAGCAGCCCTTCCTCAGCCGACGATCAGCCCCAGCATTTT. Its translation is CASSPSSADDQPQHF.